The 20 T cell receptor beta chains below come from one sample, sequenced in a study of blood T cell repertoires in COVID-19. The assay was immunoSEQ multiplex PCR, and TCRdb's table has in-frame clones only and misses some. Altogether 150,000 to 200,000 clones are present, 80% to 90% being singletons, with the ten largest covering 10% to 11%. The sample comprised peripheral blood. Receptor source: a human donor with active or convalescent COVID-19. The donor label of this sample is uncertain.

V is TRBV29-1 and J is TRBJ1-1, with unresolved D. Trimming shortened V by 0 bases and J by 11 bases, and 10 bases separated the two germline ends. Germline assignment: CDR1 SQVTM and CDR2 ANQGSEA. The CDR3 extends over 11 amino acids. The CDR3 coding sequence is TGCAGCGTTGAAGAATTGTCACAGGCTTTCTTT. Translation gives CSVEELSQAFF.

The V and J genes are TRBV29-1 and TRBJ2-3; TRBD2 aligns across 13 bases. Germline V CDR1 and CDR2: SQVTM, ANQGSEA. Trimming took 0 bases from V and 3 from J; bases not matched to a gene: 18. The length of the CDR3 is 21 residues. The CDR3 DNA reads TGCAGCGTTGAAGACAGGGGACTACTAGCGGGGGGGCCTCTTGGTACAGATACGCAGTATTTT. This encodes CSVEDRGLLAGGPLGTDTQYF.

The chain links TRBV27 to TRBJ2-3, with D possibly matching TRBD2 (6 bases). Trimming stripped 6 bases from V and 12 bases from J, with 22 bases between. The germline CDR1 and CDR2 sequences are MNHEY and SMNVEV (reference sequence). There are 14 residues in the CDR3. The chain's CDR3 is CASSRDRRTTVQYF. Here the CDR3 DNA reads TGTGCCAGCAGCCGAGACCGCCGGACTACGGTACAGTATTTT.

This clone has just one count. This chain joins TRBV11-2 and TRBJ2-7, with 7 bases matching TRBD1. Germline trimming cut 2 bases from V and 3 bases from J; bases unmatched to any gene: 1. The CDR3 is 13 residues long. Looked up from germline, CDR1 is SGHAT and CDR2 is FQNNGV. This chain's CDR3 is CASSLTGDYEQYF. CDR3 DNA sequence: TGTGCCAGCAGCTTAACAGGGGACTACGAGCAGTACTTC.

J is TRBJ2-3 and V is TRBV7-3; TRBD1 matches at 8 bases. The germline V gene encodes CDR1 SGHTA and CDR2 FQGTGA. The V and J ends lost 6 bases and 6 bases, in that order; junction bases with no gene match: 8. The CDR3 totals 14 residues. In DNA form, the CDR3 reads TGTGCCAGCAGTTCGACAGGGGTTAGGGATACGCAGTATTTT. Translating it yields CASSSTGVRDTQYF.

This chain joins TRBV18 and TRBJ2-5, with no clear D. This CDR3 spans 15 amino acids. V gave up 2 bases and J gave up 1 base, with 11 bases separating them. Per the germline V gene, CDR1 is KGHSH and CDR2 is LQKENI. CDR3 sequence: CASSPEQSPQETQYF. CDR3 nucleotide sequence: TGTGCCAGCTCACCAGAACAGAGCCCCCAAGAGACCCAGTACTTC.

This clone has just a few counts. The V gene is TRBV11-3, the J gene TRBJ2-1, with TRBD2 identical over 7 bases. Germline CDR1 is SGHNT and CDR2 is YENEEA. The CDR3 is 13 residues long. The ends lost 4 bases at V and 5 bases at J; junction bases unmatched: 2. DNA for the CDR3: TGTGCCAGCAGCTCCAGCGGGAACAATGAGCAGTTCTTC. Its protein product is CASSSSGNNEQFF.

This chain connects TRBV7-9 to TRBJ1-4, with a possible D match to TRBD1 (5 bases). V was cut by 3 bases and J by 3 bases, with 8 bases left in between. The CDR3 contains 14 residues. Germline V gene sequence: CDR1 SEHNR, CDR2 FQNEAQ (reference sequence). DNA for the CDR3: TGTGCCAGCAGCTTTGGACACCCTAATGAAAAACTGTTTTTT. Its protein product is CASSFGHPNEKLFF.

The chain employs TRBV4-1 and TRBJ2-1, with 12 bases that match TRBD2. From germline, CDR1 is MGHRA and CDR2 YSYEKL. Unmatched junction bases numbered 4, after V lost 4 bases and J lost 3 bases. This CDR3 spans 16 amino acids. The DNA of the CDR3 is TGCGCCAGCAGCCGAAGGACTAGCGGGGTCTACAATGAGCAGTTCTTC. It specifies CASSRRTSGVYNEQFF.

The CDR3 nucleotides are TGTGCCAGCAGCGTTCCATCAGGGGGCGAGGGCTACACCTTC. It specifies CASSVPSGGEGYTF. The chain is built from TRBV9 and TRBJ1-2; TRBD1 matches 8 bases. This CDR3 is 14 amino acids long. The germline V gene encodes CDR1 SGDLS and CDR2 YYNGEE. The V gene end was trimmed by 2 bases and the J gene end by 8 bases; junction bases not matched to a gene: 8.

The chain combines TRBV28 with TRBJ1-1; D unresolved. V shed 6 bases and J shed 4 bases, with 15 bases lying between them. This CDR3 comprises 14 residues. Germline V lookup: CDR1 MDHEN, CDR2 SYDVKM. Here the CDR3 DNA reads TGTGCCAGCAGCCCCATTGGGAGGACCACTGAAGCTTTCTTT. This codes for CASSPIGRTTEAFF.

The chain recombines TRBV2 with TRBJ2-2; tentatively, D is TRBD2 (6 bases). The V gene's germline CDR1 is SNHLY and CDR2 FYNNEI. The CDR3 extends over 15 amino acids. V gave up 8 bases and J gave up 4 bases, with 17 bases separating them. The CDR3 region has the DNA TGTGCCAGCGGCGAGGAGGCGGGATTCACCGGGGAGCTGTTTTTT. Amino acid sequence: CASGEEAGFTGELFF.

This clone was counted only a few times. V is TRBV12-3 or TRBV12-4 and J is TRBJ1-5; maybe TRBD1 (5 bases). The CDR3 has 12 residues. Deletions cut 10 bases from V and 7 bases from J, with 14 bases between. CDR3 in DNA: TGTGCCATTGGGGGGGACTCGCAGCCCCAGCATTTT. Protein product: CAIGGDSQPQHF.

The chain carries TRBV5-1 and TRBJ2-7, with TRBD1 matching over 10 bases. This CDR3 region has 17 residues. Trimming at V came to 1 base and at J to 2 bases, leaving 9 bases not matched to a gene. Germline V lookup: CDR1 SGHRS, CDR2 YFSETQ. The CDR3 DNA follows: TGCGCCAGCAGCTTGTCCCTCCGGGACAGGGGAACCTACGAGCAGTACTTC. Protein sequence: CASSLSLRDRGTYEQYF.

This rearrangement joins TRBV9 to TRBJ2-7; 7 nucleotides agree with TRBD1. Trimming took 3 bases from V and 0 from J; bases not matched to a gene: 6. In germline, CDR1 is SGDLS, CDR2 YYNGEE. CDR3 length: 15 residues. CDR3 sequence: CASSARDSSSYEQYF. CDR3 bases: TGTGCCAGCAGCGCCCGGGACAGCAGCTCCTACGAGCAGTACTTC.

The V gene is TRBV2, the J gene TRBJ1-4, with TRBD1 matching over 8 bases. The CDR3 length is 16 residues. The V gene's germline CDR1 is SNHLY and CDR2 FYNNEI. The V segment lost 8 bases and the J segment 7 bases; nucleotides outside the gene matches: 15. The CDR3 coding sequence is TGTGCCAGCGGACCGGGACAGGAATTTTACAGTGAAAAACTGTTTTTT. Protein: CASGPGQEFYSEKLFF.

The chain couples TRBV2 to TRBJ2-7, with 16 nucleotides matching TRBD2. CDR1 SNHLY and CDR2 FYNNEI come from the germline V gene. V dropped 7 bases and J dropped 4; count of bases not matched to a gene: 10. CDR3 length equals 17 residues. The CDR3 loop is CASTPGLAGGPDYEQYF. The CDR3 bases are TGTGCCAGCACCCCGGGACTAGCGGGAGGGCCAGATTACGAGCAGTACTTC.

This chain joins TRBV5-1 and TRBJ2-1; tentative D call: TRBD1 (5 bases). V was cut by 2 bases and J by 8 bases, with 20 bases left in between. CDR1 is SGHRS and CDR2 is YFSETQ in the germline V gene. The CDR3 is 16 amino acids. The CDR3 here is CASSLGSLQGFYEQFF. The CDR3 nucleotides are TGCGCCAGCAGCTTAGGTAGTCTTCAGGGTTTTTATGAGCAGTTCTTC.

The chain carries TRBV5-6 and TRBJ2-1; 7 bases are shared with TRBD2. Unmatched junction bases numbered 7, after V lost 4 bases and J lost 6 bases. CDR1 and CDR2 (germline): SGHDT, YYEEEE. CDR3 length: 14 amino acids. The CDR3 loop is CASSSRTRGNEQFF. The CDR3 coding sequence is TGTGCCAGCAGCAGCCGGACTAGGGGCAATGAGCAGTTCTTC.

J is TRBJ2-2 and V is TRBV18, with 8 bases identical to TRBD1. V was pared by 7 bases and J by 6 bases, with 4 bases of the junction left unmatched. Germline loops: CDR1 KGHSH, CDR2 LQKENI. The CDR3 covers 13 residues. The CDR3 DNA sequence: TGTGCCAGCTGCGAACAGGGGGCCGGGGAGCTGTTTTTT. Protein product: CASCEQGAGELFF.